A single sample gave rise to the 15 T cell receptor beta chains below, sequenced in a study of T cells after yellow fever vaccination (dated by TCRdb to about 2019). Taken with the paper, the label for treatment or condition translates to: live attenuated yellow fever vaccine strain. The library was made by 5' RACE. TCRdb names Illumina NovaSeq 6000 as the instrument used. TCRdb took the public reads, trimmed them with fastp at Q25, ran MiXCR for clone calling and kept in-frame beta chains. Entries are consolidated by CDR3 protein sequence, retaining the most common genes and DNA. The sample records 150,000 to 200,000 distinct CDR3 sequences, 11% of which are singletons. Around 34% of the sample belongs to the ten largest clones. The material was CD8+ T cells sorted from PBMCs, obtained 15 days after the yellow fever booster vaccination. These receptors came from a man aged 18 to 29 who received the YFV17D yellow fever vaccine.

This clonotype has just a few counts. The DNA of the CDR3 is TGTGCCAGCAAAGCCCTTACGACGGCTAGCACAGATACGCAGTATTTT. Amino acid sequence: CASKALTTASTDTQYF. The rearrangement joins TRBV6-2 or TRBV6-3 to TRBJ2-3; D not resolved. Trimming shortened V by 7 bases and J by 0 bases, and 17 bases separated the two germline ends. Germline values: CDR1 MNHEY, CDR2 SVGEGT. There are 16 residues in the CDR3.

Many counts were recorded for this clonotype. The rearrangement links TRBV2 to TRBJ2-7, with 9 bases fitting TRBD1. Germline CDR1 reads SNHLY; CDR2 reads FYNNEI. The length of the CDR3 is 14 residues. Losses at the gene ends were 1 base for V and 2 bases for J; bases not matched to a gene: 0. CDR3 amino acids: CASSEGTGAYEQYV. The CDR3 DNA reads as TGTGCCAGCAGTGAAGGGACAGGGGCCTACGAGCAGTACGTC.

J is TRBJ2-1 and V is TRBV4-3, with D perhaps matching TRBD2 (6 bases). Between the trimmed V and J ends, which lost 5 bases and 0 bases, there was a span of 14 bases. The CDR3 consists of 16 residues. Germline loops: CDR1 LGHNA, CDR2 YSLEER. DNA of the CDR3: TGCGCCAGCAGCGCCGGCGGGGCGAGCTCCTACAATGAGCAGTTCTTC. As protein: CASSAGGASSYNEQFF.

The chain recombines TRBV7-9 with TRBJ2-1; TRBD2 aligns across 9 bases. Germline CDR1 SEHNR, CDR2 FQNEAQ (reference sequence). V was clipped by 6 bases and J by 4 bases; unmatched bases: 7. The CDR3 runs to 15 residues. The CDR3 is CASSFSGGLYNEQFF. DNA for the CDR3: TGTGCCAGCAGTTTTAGCGGGGGCTTATACAATGAGCAGTTCTTC.

This clonotype was seen more than once but under ten times. The chain uses TRBV4-1 and TRBJ1-2, with D uncertain. The V gene lost 2 bases and the J gene lost 4 bases, with 14 bases spanning the gap. The CDR3 has 15 amino acids. Germline CDR1 and CDR2: MGHRA and YSYEKL. The CDR3 nucleotides read TGCGCCAGCAGCCAAACCCCGGAGGGAGGCTATGGCTACACCTTC. Encoded protein: CASSQTPEGGYGYTF.

This clonotype was observed a handful of times. The chain carries TRBV21-1 and TRBJ2-2. TRBV21-1 is a known pseudogene. The CDR3 extends over 14 amino acids. The CDR3 loop reads CASRATKRGGELFF. Written as DNA, the CDR3 is TGTGCCAGCAGGGCAACTAAACGAGGCGGGGAGCTGTTTTTT.

Of note for this clonotype: This may stem from a read error, because a much larger clone lies one nucleotide away. The rearrangement uses TRBV7-9 and TRBJ2-3, with no clear D. Germline V gene data show CDR1 as SEHNR and CDR2 as FQNEAQ (reference sequence). The CDR3 is 13 amino acids. This chain's CDR3 is CVSEVTSTDTQYF. CDR3 bases: TGTGTCAGCGAAGTGACTAGCACAGATACGCAGTATTTT.

The CDR3 DNA reads TGTGCCAGCACCTCGGGTGGCGAGCAGTACTTC. Translation gives CASTSGGEQYF. The chain has TRBV7-9 and TRBJ2-7; D ambiguous. From germline, CDR1 is SEHNR and CDR2 FQNEAQ (reference sequence). V was shortened by 7 bases and J by 6 bases, with 10 bases between the two germline ends. This CDR3 has 11 residues.

This clonotype occurred a few times. The J gene is TRBJ2-7, the V gene TRBV27; no clear D. Trimming took 3 bases from V and 7 from J, leaving 13 bases between them. CDR1 is MNHEY, CDR2 SMNVEV, per germline (reference sequence). The CDR3 spans 13 residues. The CDR3 DNA reads TGTGCCAGCAGTTTGGGTACTTCGGGTGAGCAGTACTTC. As protein: CASSLGTSGEQYF.

The V and J genes are TRBV7-2 and TRBJ2-2, with 9 bases fitting TRBD2. With V trimmed by 5 bases and J by 1 base, 2 bases remained unmatched. The CDR3 has 15 amino acids. Germline CDR1 is SGHTA and CDR2 is FQGNSA. The CDR3 sequence: CASSGTSLNTGELFF. CDR3 coding DNA: TGTGCCAGCAGCGGGACTAGCCTGAACACCGGGGAGCTGTTTTTT.

This clonotype is classed as medium-sized. This chain links TRBV6-4 with TRBJ2-2; D not certain. Trimming removed 2 bases from V and 3 bases from J, with 4 bases in between. This CDR3 is 13 amino acids long. Germline loops: CDR1 MRHNA, CDR2 SNTAGT. The CDR3 DNA reads as TGTGCCAGCAGTGACAGGGACACCGGGGAGCTGTTTTTT. Its translation is CASSDRDTGELFF.

The rearrangement uses TRBV20-1 and TRBJ1-3; no clear D. The germline gives CDR1 DFQATT, CDR2 SNEGSKA (reference sequence). The germline V and J ends were trimmed by 2 bases and 3 bases, with 11 bases remaining between them. This CDR3 contains 14 residues. CDR3 in DNA: TGCAGTGCTAGAATAGGGCTAGTTGGAAACACCATATATTTT. Protein: CSARIGLVGNTIYF.

The gene calls are TRBV6-1 and TRBJ2-3; D gene unclear. CDR3 size: 16 residues. CDR1 is MNHNS and CDR2 is SASEGT in the germline V gene. Between the trimmed V and J ends, which lost 8 bases and 1 base, there was a span of 19 bases. DNA of the CDR3: TGTGCCAGCCAATTCATTAGTTGGCAGGGCACAGATACGCAGTATTTT. Amino acids: CASQFISWQGTDTQYF.

This clonotype has only a few counts. V usage is TRBV4-3 and J usage is TRBJ2-4; no clear D gene. V was pared by 0 bases and J by 8 bases, with 5 bases between. The germline CDR1 and CDR2 sequences are LGHNA and YSLEER. The CDR3 is 12 residues long. The CDR3 coding sequence is TGCGCCAGCAGCCAAGATGGCGACATTCAGTACTTC. It yields the protein CASSQDGDIQYF.

The rearrangement uses TRBV27 and TRBJ2-7; possibly TRBD1 for D (6 bases). V was shortened by 3 bases and J by 2 bases, with 14 bases between the two germline ends. The V gene's germline CDR1 is MNHEY and CDR2 SMNVEV (reference sequence). The length of the CDR3 is 15 residues. CDR3 coding DNA: TGTGCCAGCAGTTTCGCTGGGGACATGACCTACGAGCAGTACTTC. It translates to CASSFAGDMTYEQYF.